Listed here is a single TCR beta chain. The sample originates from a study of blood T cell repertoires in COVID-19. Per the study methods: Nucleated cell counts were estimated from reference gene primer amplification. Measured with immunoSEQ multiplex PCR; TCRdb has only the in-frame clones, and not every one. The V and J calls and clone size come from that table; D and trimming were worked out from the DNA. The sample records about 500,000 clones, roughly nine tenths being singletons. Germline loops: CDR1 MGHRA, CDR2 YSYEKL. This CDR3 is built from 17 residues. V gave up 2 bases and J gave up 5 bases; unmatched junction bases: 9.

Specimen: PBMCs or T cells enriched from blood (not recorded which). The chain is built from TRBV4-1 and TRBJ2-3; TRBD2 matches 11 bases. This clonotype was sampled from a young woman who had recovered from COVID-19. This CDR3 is CASSQPGAGLAGDTQYF. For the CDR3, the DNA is TGCGCCAGCAGCCAACCGGGGGCAGGACTAGCGGGAGATACGCAGTATTTT.